The TCR beta chain described here comes from a study of T cells after yellow fever vaccination. A few counts support this clonotype. Its cognate antigen is unknown. Template switching by 5'RACE produced TCR cDNA, adding a universal primer site and UMIs. TCRdb reprocessed the 5' RACE reads via MiXCR and lists one record per CDR3 protein. The sample records around 160,000 distinct CDR3 sequences, 6% to 7.5% being singletons. Study-level results: Though weaker, the secondary response peaked faster, on day 5 versus 15. Repertoires obtained by FACS sorting could include abundant clonotypes that entered as contaminants from the bulk population.

The clonotype comes from a man younger than 30 who received the YFV17D yellow fever vaccine. Sample: CD4+ T cells sorted from PBMCs, taken roughly 5 days after the first yellow fever vaccination.

In nucleotides, the CDR3 is TGTGCCAGCAGAAGACGGACTAGCGATCTAGATACGCAGTATTTT. Translation: CASRRRTSDLDTQYF. The genes are TRBV12-3 or TRBV12-4 and TRBJ2-3, with 9 bases aligning to TRBD2. V dropped 6 bases and J dropped 5; count of bases not matched to a gene: 9. The CDR3 covers 15 residues.